The 6 T cell receptor beta chains presented below share a single source sample, sequenced in a study of PD-1 blockade in classical Hodgkin lymphoma. Brentuximab vedotin exposure varied among the patients, all of whom had relapsed after autologous stem cell transplantation. The repertoire was sequenced with immunoSEQ multiplex PCR; TCRdb's copy has only in-frame clones and lacks some. This table has about 110,000 clones, about 88% appearing once. The specimen was peripheral blood mononuclear cells (PBMCs), collected before the second cycle of nivolumab. The source of these receptors is a human donor with classical Hodgkin lymphoma.

The gene calls are TRBV27 and TRBJ1-2; D not resolved. The CDR3 is 13 amino acids. The V end lost 0 bases, the J end lost 6 bases, and 8 bases lay between the germline ends. CDR1 and CDR2 (germline): MNHEY, SMNVEV (reference sequence). The CDR3 spells CASSLSPGDGYTF. As DNA, the CDR3 is TGTGCCAGCAGTTTATCGCCCGGGGATGGCTACACCTTC.

This chain uses TRBV6-5 with TRBJ2-3; D is unresolved. The V end was cut by 2 bases, the J end by 1 base, with 13 bases between. From germline, CDR1 is MNHEY and CDR2 SVGAGI. The CDR3 totals 16 residues. CDR3 nucleotides: TGTGCCAGCAGTTACACGGACCAGCGAGGCACAGATACGCAGTATTTT. Translating gives CASSYTDQRGTDTQYF.

The V call is TRBV15, the J call TRBJ1-5; possibly TRBD1 for D (5 bases). The CDR3 is 16 amino acids. The germline V and J ends were trimmed by 0 bases and 7 bases, with 16 bases remaining between them. The germline V gene encodes CDR1 LNHNV and CDR2 YYDKDF (reference sequence). CDR3 amino acids: CATSRDGYQGGQPQHF. The DNA for the CDR3 is TGTGCCACCAGCAGAGATGGTTACCAGGGCGGCCAGCCCCAGCATTTT. Complete variable domain (other parts from reference TRBV15 and TRBJ1-5): DAMVIQNPRYQVTQFGKPVTLSCSQTLNHNVMYWYQQKSSQAPKLLFHYYDKDFNNEADTPDNFQSRRPNTSFCFLDIRSPGLGDTAMYLCATSRDGYQGGQPQHFGDGTRLSIL.

This sequence joins TRBV2 and TRBJ1-2; D call uncertain. Germline V gene sequence: CDR1 SNHLY, CDR2 FYNNEI. With 0 bases removed from V and 4 bases from J, the gap between germline ends came to 6 bases. CDR3 length: 13 residues. The CDR3 region is CASSEAVSYGYTF. The CDR3 DNA is TGTGCCAGCAGTGAAGCTGTCAGCTATGGCTACACCTTC.

The chain couples TRBV5-1 to TRBJ1-4, with D possibly being TRBD1 (5 bases). Germline lookup yields CDR1 SGHRS and CDR2 YFSETQ. CDR3 length: 17 amino acids. V was trimmed by 0 bases and J by 3 bases, leaving 15 bases between them. CDR3: CASSLGGGRPPNEKLFF. CDR3 coding DNA: TGCGCCAGCAGCTTGGGGGGGGGTAGGCCCCCTAATGAAAAACTGTTTTTT.

The chain has TRBV6-1 and TRBJ1-2; 12 bases are shared with TRBD1. Germline trimming cut 2 bases from V and 4 bases from J; bases unmatched to any gene: 8. Per the germline V gene, CDR1 is MNHNS and CDR2 is SASEGT. CDR3 length equals 17 residues. This CDR3 is CASSEFSGTGGFYGYTF. The CDR3 DNA sequence: TGTGCCAGCAGTGAATTCTCCGGGACAGGGGGCTTCTATGGCTACACCTTC.